The 32 T cell receptor beta chains below come from one sample, sequenced in a study of technical replicates of blood from a few donors. The repertoire was sequenced with immunoSEQ multiplex PCR; TCRdb's copy has only in-frame clones and lacks some. The profile shows about 66,000 clones, approximately 87% of them singletons. The sample consisted of PBMCs. The receptors here all came from a human donor in good health. Some clones in this sample may be carry-over from other donors' samples.

This chain joins TRBV11-2 and TRBJ1-2; 12 nucleotides line up with TRBD1. V lost 5 bases and J lost 8; bases outside the gene matches: 15. The CDR3 is made up of 17 amino acids. Germline loops: CDR1 SGHAT, CDR2 FQNNGV. Here the CDR3 DNA reads TGTGCCAGCAGCCGACCAGGGACAGGGGGCGGCATGAGCGGCTACACCTTC. Translated, it gives CASSRPGTGGGMSGYTF.

In regard to this clone: This same CDR3 is encoded by further DNA sequences in the sample. The chain couples TRBV5-1 to TRBJ2-1; possibly TRBD2 for D (5 bases). CDR1 is SGHRS and CDR2 is YFSETQ in the germline V gene. The CDR3 has 14 residues. V shed 3 bases and J shed 4 bases, with 11 bases lying between them. This CDR3 is CASSSSGGYNEQFF. The CDR3 DNA sequence: TGCGCCAGCAGCTCGTCGGGCGGGTACAATGAGCAGTTCTTC.

The chain combines TRBV7-2 with TRBJ2-7, with D uncertain. The V end was cut by 5 bases, the J end by 2 bases, with 7 bases between. The CDR3 sequence is 12 residues long. Germline V gene data show CDR1 as SGHTA and CDR2 as FQGNSA. The CDR3 coding sequence is TGTGCCAGCAGCCTAATCCCCTACGAGCAGTACTTC. It specifies CASSLIPYEQYF.

The chain joins TRBV2 to TRBJ2-6, with D perhaps matching TRBD1 (6 bases). V was pared by 4 bases and J by 2 bases, with 15 bases between. Germline-derived CDR1 and CDR2 are SNHLY and FYNNEI. This CDR3 spans 17 amino acids. The CDR3 sequence: CASSGGRQIAGANVLTF. CDR3 in DNA: TGTGCCAGCAGTGGGGGGCGACAGATAGCTGGGGCCAACGTCCTGACTTTC.

The chain is built from TRBV7-9 and TRBJ1-5, with D unresolved. Trimming took 1 base from V and 2 from J, leaving 12 bases between them. Germline values: CDR1 SEHNR, CDR2 FQNEAQ (reference sequence). CDR3 length: 16 amino acids. CDR3 sequence: CASSLVLTSGNQPQHF. CDR3 DNA: TGTGCCAGCAGCTTAGTTTTGACAAGTGGCAATCAGCCCCAGCATTTT. The entire variable domain, with the rest obtained from reference TRBV7-9 and TRBJ1-5, is as follows: DTGVSQNPRHKITKRGQNVTFRCDPISEHNRLYWYRQTLGQGPEFLTYFQNEAQLEKSRLLSDRFSAERPKGSFSTLEIQRTEQGDSAMYLCASSLVLTSGNQPQHFGDGTRLSIL.

The V and J genes are TRBV19 and TRBJ2-3, with TRBD1 matching 9 bases. V was clipped by 6 bases and J by 5 bases; unmatched bases: 6. The CDR3 sequence is 14 residues long. The germline CDR1 and CDR2 sequences are LNHDA and SQIVND (reference sequence). CDR3 in DNA: TGTGCCAGTAGCGTTACAGGGGGCATAGATACGCAGTATTTT. Protein product: CASSVTGGIDTQYF.

The rearrangement joins TRBV4-2 to TRBJ2-7, with 7 nucleotides matching TRBD2. The CDR3 is made up of 16 amino acids. Unmatched junction bases numbered 8, after V lost 1 base and J lost 2 bases. CDR1 and CDR2 (germline): LGHNA, YNFKEQ. The CDR3 protein is CASSQGASGITYEQYF. CDR3 in DNA: TGTGCCAGCAGCCAAGGGGCTAGCGGCATAACCTACGAGCAGTACTTC.

The V gene is TRBV7-9, the J gene TRBJ2-3; 8 bases fit TRBD2. The trim removed 1 base at V and 0 bases at J, leaving 3 bases unmatched. In germline, CDR1 is SEHNR, CDR2 FQNEAQ (reference sequence). The CDR3 is 16 residues long. In DNA form, the CDR3 reads TGTGCCAGCAGCTTAGAACTAGCGGCTAGCACAGATACGCAGTATTTT. It specifies CASSLELAASTDTQYF.

The chain couples TRBV4-1 to TRBJ2-3; TRBD1 aligns across 9 bases. The CDR3 loop spans 15 amino acids. V lost 4 bases, J lost 1 base, and 3 bases stayed unmatched. Germline V gene data show CDR1 as MGHRA and CDR2 as YSYEKL. CDR3 coding DNA: TGCGCCAGCAGCCCACAGGGGGCGGGCACAGATACGCAGTATTTT. Encoded protein: CASSPQGAGTDTQYF.

The rearrangement uses TRBV5-4 and TRBJ2-1, with 8 bases fitting TRBD2. CDR3 length: 17 residues. Germline CDR1 and CDR2: SGHNT and YYREEE (reference sequence). Trimming removed 4 bases from V and 4 bases from J; junction bases left unmatched: 13. Written as DNA, the CDR3 is TGTGCCAGCAGCGCACTTCCCACTGGCGGGGGGTACAATGAGCAGTTCTTC. It is translated as CASSALPTGGGYNEQFF. Based on the CDR3 plus reference TRBV5-4 and TRBJ2-1, the full variable domain is ETGVTQSPTHLIKTRGQQVTLRCSSQSGHNTVSWYQQALGQGPQFIFQYYREEENGRGNFPPRFSGLQFPNYSSELNVNALELDDSALYLCASSALPTGGGYNEQFFGPGTRLTVL.

The chain is built from TRBV4-1 and TRBJ2-7; 10 bases map to TRBD1. J lost 0 bases, V lost 6 bases, and 5 bases had no gene match. The CDR3 is 15 residues long. CDR1 and CDR2 from the germline V gene are MGHRA and YSYEKL. In DNA, the CDR3 is TGCGCCAGCAGTCGGACAGGGGGAGACTCCTACGAGCAGTACTTC. Its translation: CASSRTGGDSYEQYF.

V is TRBV25-1 and J is TRBJ2-5; 11 bases are shared with TRBD1. Trimming removed 6 bases from V and 5 bases from J; junction bases left unmatched: 5. Germline-derived CDR1 and CDR2 are MGHDK and SYGVNS. The CDR3 runs 14 residues. The CDR3 DNA reads as TGTGCCAGCAGAGGACAGGGGGCTATCGAGACCCAGTACTTC. Its translation is CASRGQGAIETQYF.

This chain links TRBV4-2 with TRBJ2-3, with a possible D match to TRBD2 (6 bases). Trimming cost V 2 bases and J 1 base, with 16 bases left between them. CDR3 length equals 17 residues. CDR1 and CDR2 (germline): LGHNA, YNFKEQ. CDR3 protein: CASSQLRGGDRTDTQYF. Here the CDR3 DNA reads TGTGCCAGCAGCCAACTACGAGGCGGGGACCGCACAGATACGCAGTATTTT.

V usage is TRBV5-6 and J usage is TRBJ1-2; D uncertain. Trimming pared 2 bases from V and 2 bases from J, leaving 10 bases between. In germline, CDR1 is SGHDT, CDR2 YYEEEE. The CDR3 totals 14 residues. Written as DNA, the CDR3 is TGTGCCAGCAGCTTCGGGGTACGGAACTATGGCTACACCTTC. Translating gives CASSFGVRNYGYTF.

The chain couples TRBV25-1 to TRBJ1-6; 11 nucleotides match TRBD1. Per germline, CDR1 MGHDK and CDR2 SYGVNS. The CDR3 is made up of 18 amino acids. V trimming: 3 bases; J trimming: 8 bases; junction bases outside the gene matches: 12. CDR3 sequence (DNA): TGTGCCAGCAGTGAGGTCCCTGCCGGGACAGGGGGTGATTCACCCCTCCACTTT. This encodes CASSEVPAGTGGDSPLHF.

The gene calls are TRBV5-4 and TRBJ1-2; TRBD1 aligns across 7 bases. CDR3 length: 14 residues. Unmatched junction bases numbered 7, after V lost 3 bases and J lost 5 bases. CDR1 and CDR2 from the germline V gene are SGHNT and YYREEE (reference sequence). The CDR3 loop reads CASSYSGTAYGYTF. The CDR3 nucleotides are TGTGCCAGCAGCTACTCCGGGACAGCTTATGGCTACACCTTC. Variable domain in full (rest from reference TRBV5-4 and TRBJ1-2): ETGVTQSPTHLIKTRGQQVTLRCSSQSGHNTVSWYQQALGQGPQFIFQYYREEENGRGNFPPRFSGLQFPNYSSELNVNALELDDSALYLCASSYSGTAYGYTFGSGTRLTVV.

This clone was found a few times. V and J are TRBV19 and TRBJ1-1, with TRBD1 identical over 8 bases. Losses at the gene ends were 5 bases for V and 1 base for J; bases not matched to a gene: 6. This CDR3 contains 15 residues. Germline V CDR1 and CDR2: LNHDA, SQIVND (reference sequence). The CDR3 spells CASSRRTGPNTEAFF. The DNA for the CDR3 is TGTGCCAGTAGTCGGAGGACAGGGCCGAACACTGAAGCTTTCTTT.

The chain employs TRBV30 and TRBJ2-2; D not resolved. There are 13 residues in the CDR3. Germline V gene lookup returns CDR1 GTSNPN and CDR2 SVGIG (reference sequence). The V gene lost 1 base and the J gene lost 4 bases, with 7 bases spanning the gap. The CDR3 sequence is CAWSATSTGELFF. For the CDR3, the DNA is TGTGCCTGGAGTGCTACGTCCACCGGGGAGCTGTTTTTT.

V is TRBV30 and J is TRBJ1-6; TRBD1 aligns across 9 bases. Losses at the gene ends were 6 bases for V and 10 bases for J; bases not matched to a gene: 10. Germline loops: CDR1 GTSNPN, CDR2 SVGIG (reference sequence). The CDR3 has 14 residues. The DNA of the CDR3 is TGTGCCTGCCCGGGACAGGGTTTGGGGTCACCCCTCCACTTT. Its translation is CACPGQGLGSPLHF.

The chain has TRBV6-5 and TRBJ1-1; possibly TRBD1 for D (5 bases). Trimming shortened V by 10 bases and J by 5 bases, and 17 bases separated the two germline ends. The CDR3 spans 13 residues. In germline, CDR1 is MNHEY, CDR2 SVGAGI. The CDR3 spells CATRRAGKTEAFF. DNA of the CDR3: TGTGCCACCCGGAGGGCAGGGAAGACTGAAGCTTTCTTT.

In this sample, this clone turned up many times. V gene TRBV19 combines with J gene TRBJ1-6; 7 nucleotides agree with TRBD1. There are 14 residues in the CDR3. V was pared by 8 bases and J by 9 bases, with 10 bases of the junction left unmatched. Germline loops: CDR1 LNHDA, CDR2 SQIVND (reference sequence). The CDR3 here is CASQGEFVSSPLHF. Written as DNA, the CDR3 is TGTGCCAGTCAGGGGGAATTTGTATCTTCACCCCTCCACTTT.

The chain links TRBV6-1 to TRBJ2-7; a possible D gene is TRBD1 (5 bases). The V end lost 6 bases, the J end lost 7 bases, and 22 bases lay between the germline ends. In germline, CDR1 is MNHNS, CDR2 SASEGT. The CDR3 covers 15 residues. This CDR3 reads CASRSEVGRAGEQYF. The CDR3 DNA sequence: TGTGCCAGCAGAAGTGAGGTCGGCAGGGCAGGGGAGCAGTACTTC.

The chain recombines TRBV7-3 with TRBJ2-3; D perhaps matches TRBD2 (7 bases). The length of the CDR3 is 15 residues. Looked up from germline, CDR1 is SGHTA and CDR2 is FQGTGA. Trimming cost V 2 bases and J 5 bases, with 14 bases left between them. CDR3 amino acids: CASSLYGGPQDTQYF. In DNA, the CDR3 is TGTGCCAGCAGCTTATACGGGGGGCCGCAAGATACGCAGTATTTT.

V is TRBV7-2 and J is TRBJ2-3, with 11 nucleotides matching TRBD2. Germline loops: CDR1 SGHTA, CDR2 FQGNSA. V trimming: 5 bases; J trimming: 9 bases; junction bases outside the gene matches: 10. There are 15 residues in the CDR3. As DNA, the CDR3 is TGTGCCAGCAGCCCCAGAGCTAGCGGGAGGTGGACGCAGTATTTT. Translated: CASSPRASGRWTQYF.

This clone occurred once. The chain combines TRBV2 with TRBJ1-2; tentative D call: TRBD1 (6 bases). The germline V gene encodes CDR1 SNHLY and CDR2 FYNNEI. V was shortened by 6 bases and J by 3 bases, with 20 bases between the two germline ends. This CDR3 is 16 amino acids long. CDR3 region: CASSAQGSSTDYGYTF. In nucleotides, the CDR3 is TGTGCCAGCAGCGCACAGGGATCCTCTACCGACTATGGCTACACCTTC.

This clone was seen once. V gene TRBV7-6 combines with J gene TRBJ2-7; 10 bases fit TRBD1. The CDR3 totals 14 residues. V was pared by 10 bases and J by 2 bases, with 8 bases of the junction left unmatched. The germline V gene has CDR1 SGHVS and CDR2 FNYEAQ. This CDR3 is CATTGTGVTYEQYF. For the CDR3, the DNA is TGTGCCACCACTGGGACAGGGGTTACCTACGAGCAGTACTTC.

The chain employs TRBV7-3 and TRBJ2-3, with TRBD2 matching 13 bases. The CDR3 totals 17 residues. Germline V gives CDR1 SGHTA, CDR2 FQGTGA. Trimming removed 5 bases from V and 4 bases from J; junction bases left unmatched: 9. In nucleotides, the CDR3 is TGTGCCAGCAGCCCCACAACTAGCGGGGGGGACGCAGATACGCAGTATTTT. Its translation is CASSPTTSGGDADTQYF.

This rearrangement joins TRBV4-3 to TRBJ2-2; 9 bases align to TRBD2. V lost 0 bases, J lost 0 bases, and 5 bases stayed unmatched. This CDR3 has 18 amino acids. Germline loops: CDR1 LGHNA, CDR2 YSLEER. DNA for the CDR3: TGCGCCAGCAGCCAAGATACGGTAGCGGGAGCGAACACCGGGGAGCTGTTTTTT. This sequence encodes CASSQDTVAGANTGELFF.

The chain is built from TRBV5-1 and TRBJ2-1, with 12 bases lining up with TRBD1. Per the germline V gene, CDR1 is SGHRS and CDR2 is YFSETQ. This CDR3 has 15 amino acids. V gave up 4 bases and J gave up 5 bases; unmatched junction bases: 4. The CDR3 is CASSPGQGAHNEQFF. The CDR3 nucleotides are TGCGCCAGCAGCCCGGGACAGGGGGCGCACAATGAGCAGTTCTTC.

V gene TRBV5-4 combines with J gene TRBJ1-3; 7 nucleotides agree with TRBD1. CDR1 is SGHNT, CDR2 YYREEE, per germline (reference sequence). This CDR3 has 14 amino acids. V shed 2 bases, J shed 5 bases, and the junction held 4 bases outside the gene matches. The chain's CDR3 is CASSLQGTRNTIYF. The CDR3 DNA is TGTGCCAGCAGCTTACAGGGGACGAGAAACACCATATATTTT.

This clone was seen once. This chain uses TRBV21-1 with TRBJ1-5; the table's D call TRBD1 went unverified against the DNA. TRBV21-1 is deemed a pseudogene. The CDR3 is 14 residues long. For the CDR3, the DNA is TGTGCCAGCAGCAAGGAACAGAGCAATCAGCCCCAGCATTTT. It is translated as CASSKEQSNQPQHF.

The gene calls are TRBV5-6 and TRBJ2-3; possible D gene TRBD2, 7 bases. Germline loops: CDR1 SGHDT, CDR2 YYEEEE. CDR3 length: 15 residues. Trimming shortened V by 1 base and J by 5 bases, and 14 bases separated the two germline ends. As DNA, the CDR3 is TGTGCCAGCAGCTTGCGAGGGGGGGGCAAAGATACGCAGTATTTT. Its translation: CASSLRGGGKDTQYF. The whole variable domain, filled in from reference TRBV5-6 and TRBJ2-3, reads DAGVTQSPTHLIKTRGQQVTLRCSPKSGHDTVSWYQQALGQGPQFIFQYYEEEERQRGNFPDRFSGHQFPNYSSELNVNALLLGDSALYLCASSLRGGGKDTQYFGPGTRLTVL.